The T cell receptor (beta chain) under discussion was sequenced for a study of blood T cell repertoires in COVID-19. Overall study context: Acute and convalescent COVID-19 samples came from the United States, Italy and Spain.

From germline, CDR1 is MDHEN and CDR2 SYDVKM. The CDR3 is 14 amino acids. The V end lost 2 bases, the J end lost 8 bases, and 15 bases lay between the germline ends. Sequencing was performed with immunoSEQ multiplex PCR; in TCRdb, only in-frame clones are kept and a portion is missing. The repertoire has 200,000 to 250,000 clones, roughly 82% of them found once; the top ten carry about 4.8%. This chain connects TRBV28 to TRBJ1-1, with D uncertain. Sequenced sample: peripheral blood. This clonotype originated in a woman aged 70-85 years with acute or convalescent COVID-19. The CDR3: CASSLTPTSSEAFF. The CDR3 nucleotides read TGTGCCAGCAGTTTAACCCCCACGAGCTCAGAAGCTTTCTTT.